Below are 15 T cell receptor beta chains sequenced from a single sample in a study of shared T cell receptors in the human thymus (dated by TCRdb to the early 2020s). Library preparation employed the immunoSEQ multiplex PCR assay. TCRdb stores this immuneACCESS table with in-frame sequences only. Part of the clones is absent; in the studies checked, under half of the shortfall reflects unresolved V genes, and no reason is known for the rest. The sample table records about 660,000 clones; 87% of these occur just once. Of the sample, approximately 0.0097% is held by the ten largest clones. The same data also contributed to another study, on human thymus T cells.

Sequences were obtained from thymocytes. The receptors stem from a boy under two years old with a congenital heart defect. Donor details come from another sample of the same person, matched by shared clones.

This chain connects TRBV28 to TRBJ1-1; D uncertain. From germline, CDR1 is MDHEN and CDR2 SYDVKM. The CDR3 covers 17 residues. Trimming cost V 4 bases and J 0 bases, with 18 bases left between them. The CDR3 protein is CASSYLIDTLMNTEAFF. As DNA, the CDR3 is TGTGCCAGCAGTTACTTGATCGACACCCTCATGAACACTGAAGCTTTCTTT. The variable domain in full, completed from reference TRBV28 and TRBJ1-1, reads DVKVTQSSRYLVKRTGEKVFLECVQDMDHENMFWYRQDPGLGLRLIYFSYDVKMKEKGDIPEGYSVSREKKERFSLILESASTNQTSMYLCASSYLIDTLMNTEAFFGQGTRLTVV.

In its sample, this clone was seen once. The V and J genes are TRBV10-1 and TRBJ2-7; TRBD2 matches 7 bases. CDR1 WNHNN and CDR2 SYGVQD come from the germline V gene (reference sequence). The CDR3 contains 15 residues. The J segment lost 4 bases and the V segment lost 3 bases, leaving 9 bases of the junction unmatched. The CDR3 DNA reads as TGCGCCAGCAGTGAAGGGATAGGGCGGGAGTACGAGCAGTACTTC. It is translated as CASSEGIGREYEQYF.

V and J are TRBV19 and TRBJ2-3, with 11 nucleotides matching TRBD1. CDR3 length: 15 residues. V lost 5 bases to trimming and J lost 5 bases; unmatched junction nucleotides: 6. CDR1 is LNHDA, CDR2 SQIVND, per germline (reference sequence). The CDR3 spells CASSGGTGGRDTQYF. CDR3 bases: TGTGCCAGTAGTGGCGGGACAGGGGGGAGAGATACGCAGTATTTT.

The CDR3 spells CASSLAGGAWDEQFF. Here the CDR3 DNA reads TGCGCCAGCAGCTTGGCCGGGGGGGCCTGGGATGAGCAGTTCTTC. This chain connects TRBV5-1 to TRBJ2-1; 8 positions match TRBD2. This CDR3 spans 15 amino acids. V was pared by 0 bases and J by 8 bases, with 7 bases of the junction left unmatched. Germline values: CDR1 SGHRS, CDR2 YFSETQ.

The chain couples TRBV4-3 to TRBJ2-7; 7 positions agree with TRBD2. The CDR3 runs to 16 residues. V lost 0 bases and J lost 0; bases outside the gene matches: 5. Germline lookup yields CDR1 LGHNA and CDR2 YSLEER. CDR3 coding DNA: TGCGCCAGCAGCCAAGAAGTCAGGACTAGCTCCTACGAGCAGTACTTC. It codes for CASSQEVRTSSYEQYF.

This clone was picked up a small number of times. The chain uses TRBV28 and TRBJ1-5; 8 nucleotides agree with TRBD1. This CDR3 region has 17 residues. The trim removed 2 bases at V and 4 bases at J, leaving 10 bases unmatched. The germline CDR1 and CDR2 sequences are MDHEN and SYDVKM. The CDR3 bases are TGTGCCAGCAGTTTAGAAGGGGCAGGGGGCCTGAATCAGCCCCAGCATTTT. It yields the protein CASSLEGAGGLNQPQHF.

The chain joins TRBV15 to TRBJ2-7; possibly TRBD1 for D (6 bases). The CDR3 is 16 amino acids. The V and J ends lost 0 bases and 0 bases respectively, with 12 bases between them. Germline V gene sequence: CDR1 LNHNV, CDR2 YYDKDF (reference sequence). The DNA for the CDR3 is TGTGCCACCAGCAGAGACCTAAGGGACAACTCCTACGAGCAGTACTTC. This gives the protein CATSRDLRDNSYEQYF.

V gene TRBV28 combines with J gene TRBJ2-7; 11 bases match TRBD1. Per germline, CDR1 MDHEN and CDR2 SYDVKM. The CDR3 extends over 17 amino acids. The V and J ends lost 3 bases and 2 bases, in that order; junction bases with no gene match: 9. This CDR3 reads CASSLAGQGGAPYEQYF. Written as DNA, the CDR3 is TGTGCCAGCAGTTTGGCGGGACAGGGGGGAGCTCCCTACGAGCAGTACTTC. Looking up the rest from reference TRBV28 and TRBJ2-7 gives the full variable domain: DVKVTQSSRYLVKRTGEKVFLECVQDMDHENMFWYRQDPGLGLRLIYFSYDVKMKEKGDIPEGYSVSREKKERFSLILESASTNQTSMYLCASSLAGQGGAPYEQYFGPGTRLTVT.

J is TRBJ1-6 and V is TRBV28; 9 positions agree with TRBD1. After removal of 2 bases from V and 7 bases from J, the junction contained 3 bases not matched to a gene. Germline lookup yields CDR1 MDHEN and CDR2 SYDVKM. The CDR3 spans 15 residues. The DNA of the CDR3 is TGTGCCAGCAGTTTAGCGGGGACAGGGAATTCACCCCTCCACTTT. Protein product: CASSLAGTGNSPLHF.

CDR3 loop: CASSRNDRAYNEQFF. The CDR3 bases are TGTGCCAGCAGCCGTAACGACAGAGCCTACAATGAGCAGTTCTTC. This sequence joins TRBV5-6 and TRBJ2-1; TRBD1 might be the D (5 bases). There are 15 residues in the CDR3. Between the trimmed V and J ends, which lost 4 bases and 2 bases, there was a span of 13 bases. Germline V gives CDR1 SGHDT, CDR2 YYEEEE.

The rearrangement uses TRBV6-1 and TRBJ2-7, with 8 positions matching TRBD1. The CDR3 has 13 amino acids. V lost 10 bases, J lost 6 bases, and 11 bases stayed unmatched. In germline, CDR1 is MNHNS, CDR2 SASEGT. This chain's CDR3 is CATRQGHSLEQYF. In DNA form, the CDR3 reads TGTGCCACCCGACAGGGGCACTCACTCGAGCAGTACTTC.

CDR3 nucleotide sequence: TGTGCCAGCAGGGGAGGGACAGGGGGGTACGAGCAGTACTTC. Protein sequence: CASRGGTGGYEQYF. The rearrangement joins TRBV6-5 to TRBJ2-7, with TRBD1 matching 11 bases. Trimming removed 6 bases from V and 4 bases from J; junction bases left unmatched: 5. The CDR3 loop spans 14 amino acids. CDR1 is MNHEY, CDR2 SVGAGI, per germline.

The rearrangement uses TRBV28 and TRBJ2-1; TRBD1 matches at 9 bases. This CDR3 contains 16 residues. J lost 6 bases, V lost 4 bases, and 10 bases had no gene match. Germline values: CDR1 MDHEN, CDR2 SYDVKM. DNA of the CDR3: TGTGCCAGCAGTTCTATTGGGACAGGGAGCCTCAATGAGCAGTTCTTC. It codes for CASSSIGTGSLNEQFF. Drawing the rest from reference TRBV28 and TRBJ2-1, the complete variable domain is DVKVTQSSRYLVKRTGEKVFLECVQDMDHENMFWYRQDPGLGLRLIYFSYDVKMKEKGDIPEGYSVSREKKERFSLILESASTNQTSMYLCASSSIGTGSLNEQFFGPGTRLTVL.

J is TRBJ2-1 and V is TRBV2; no reliable D call. Per germline, CDR1 SNHLY and CDR2 FYNNEI. This CDR3 contains 11 residues. V gave up 8 bases and J gave up 4 bases, with 6 bases separating them. The CDR3 DNA sequence: TGTGCCAGCCTACTGTACAATGAGCAGTTCTTC. Amino acid sequence: CASLLYNEQFF. The full variable domain, completed using reference TRBV2 and TRBJ2-1, is EPEVTQTPSHQVTQMGQEVILRCVPISNHLYFYWYRQILGQKVEFLVSFYNNEISEKSEIFDDQFSVERPDGSNFTLKIRSTKLEDSAMYFCASLLYNEQFFGPGTRLTVL.

This chain connects TRBV10-1 to TRBJ2-1, with 7 bases that match TRBD2. This CDR3 is 14 amino acids long. V lost 3 bases to trimming and J lost 5 bases; unmatched junction nucleotides: 4. Germline lookup yields CDR1 WNHNN and CDR2 SYGVQD (reference sequence). The CDR3 DNA sequence: TGCGCCAGCAGTGAATTCCTAGCGGACAATGAGCAGTTCTTC. It yields the protein CASSEFLADNEQFF.